Presented here are 7 T cell receptor beta chains from one specimen sequenced in a study of T cells in Graves' hyperthyroidism and ophthalmopathy (dated 2019 in TCRdb). Libraries came from multiplex PCR. Sequencing was carried out with an Illumina HiSeq 2000. TCR beta CDR3 regions were amplified from RNA transcripts. The first round of RT-PCR for the TCR CDR3 was performed with the HTBI primer set and the Qiagen OneStep RT-PCR kit. TCRdb cleaned the public reads at Q25 with fastp, built clones with MiXCR and kept in-frame beta chains. Rows with one shared CDR3 protein collapse into an entry with the most common genes and DNA. In all, the sample holds fewer than 450,000 distinct CDR3 sequences, and roughly a sixth of those were seen once. The ten largest make up roughly a third of the sample. Sequenced sample: blood. These receptor sequences come from a woman in her twenties or thirties with Graves' hyperthyroidism that later progressed to Graves' ophthalmopathy.

The table lists this clonotype with many counts. V and J are TRBV28 and TRBJ2-7; 8 bases fit TRBD1. This CDR3 contains 14 residues. The germline V gene has CDR1 MDHEN and CDR2 SYDVKM. V trimming: 4 bases; J trimming: 3 bases; junction bases outside the gene matches: 5. CDR3 sequence: CASSSPDRDYEQYF. Here the CDR3 DNA reads TGTGCCAGCAGTTCCCCGGACAGGGACTACGAGCAGTACTTC.

In its sample, this clonotype was seen many times. V usage is TRBV2 and J usage is TRBJ2-3; D unresolved. This CDR3 has 15 residues. Germline-derived CDR1 and CDR2 are SNHLY and FYNNEI. The V end was cut by 6 bases, the J end by 0 bases, with 13 bases between. CDR3 protein: CASSFLTGSTDTQYF. The CDR3 coding sequence is TGTGCCAGCAGCTTTCTCACCGGAAGCACAGATACGCAGTATTTT.

The V and J genes are TRBV24-1 and TRBJ2-3; TRBD1 aligns across 9 bases. This CDR3 contains 16 residues. The germline gives CDR1 KGHDR, CDR2 SFDVKD. V was pared by 5 bases and J by 7 bases, with 12 bases of the junction left unmatched. Here the CDR3 DNA reads TGTGCCACCAGTGCCCCGGGACAGGGCACGGAGTATACGCAGTATTTT. Protein: CATSAPGQGTEYTQYF.

This clonotype was seen ten or more times. The DNA of the CDR3 is TGCAGTGCTAGGGGGGATGCCTACAATGAGCAGTTCTTC. Translating it yields CSARGDAYNEQFF. The chain is built from TRBV20-1 and TRBJ2-1; either TRBD1 or TRBD2 may fit D (5 bases each). Germline-derived CDR1 and CDR2 are DFQATT and SNEGSKA (reference sequence). This CDR3 contains 13 residues. V gave up 3 bases and J gave up 2 bases, with 8 bases separating them.

This clonotype was recorded only once. The chain combines TRBV11-2 with TRBJ2-1; TRBD2 matches 8 bases. Germline V lookup: CDR1 SGHAT, CDR2 FQNNGV. V lost 5 bases and J lost 5; bases outside the gene matches: 8. The CDR3 is 15 amino acids. The CDR3 region is CASSLTSGGNNEQFF. Written as DNA, the CDR3 is TGTGCCAGCAGCCTTACTAGCGGAGGAAACAATGAGCAGTTCTTC.

This clonotype appeared once. This chain connects TRBV9 to TRBJ1-2; 10 bases fit TRBD1. Unmatched junction bases numbered 17, after V lost 4 bases and J lost 2 bases. CDR1 SGDLS and CDR2 YYNGEE come from the germline V gene. The CDR3 totals 19 residues. The CDR3 loop is CASSIVGGGKGQGNYGYTF. The CDR3 bases are TGTGCCAGCAGCATAGTAGGGGGGGGTAAGGGACAGGGGAACTATGGCTACACCTTC. The full variable domain, its missing parts supplied by reference TRBV9 and TRBJ1-2, is DSGVTQTPKHLITATGQRVTLRCSPRSGDLSVYWYQQSLDQGLQFLIQYYNGEERAKGNILERFSAQQFPDLHSELNLSSLELGDSALYFCASSIVGGGKGQGNYGYTFGSGTRLTVV.

Only a few counts were recorded for this clonotype. CDR3 sequence: CSARDGGGAPGEQFF. The CDR3, as DNA: TGCAGTGCTAGAGACGGCGGGGGGGCCCCCGGTGAGCAGTTCTTC. The chain combines TRBV20-1 with TRBJ2-1; 9 positions match TRBD2. V trimming: 0 bases; J trimming: 9 bases; junction bases outside the gene matches: 9. CDR1 is DFQATT, CDR2 SNEGSKA, per germline (reference sequence). The CDR3 totals 15 residues.